One sample yielded the 29 T cell receptor beta chains listed below, sequenced in a study of blood T cells in healthy people across ages. The authors ran a second PCR of roughly 6 to 11 cycles using a sample-barcoded 5' primer and a J-beta primer mix. TCRdb fed the 5' RACE reads into MiXCR, producing one record per CDR3 protein. The data contain about 1.1 million distinct CDR3 sequences, less than 45% of them singletons. Sequences were obtained from blood. These receptors were obtained from a man in his late teens or twenties in good health.

This chain connects TRBV6-5 to TRBJ1-1; a possible D gene is TRBD1 (6 bases). The CDR3 consists of 12 residues. Deletions cut 6 bases from V and 7 bases from J, with 12 bases between. Looked up from germline, CDR1 is MNHEY and CDR2 is SVGAGI. The CDR3 region has the DNA TGTGCCAGCAGGCGTGCGGACAGTGAAGCTTTCTTT. Protein: CASRRADSEAFF.

In its sample, this clonotype was seen a few times. This chain joins TRBV4-2 and TRBJ1-1, with D hard to call. V lost 1 base and J lost 1, with 7 bases in between. Germline CDR1 reads LGHNA; CDR2 reads YNFKEQ. CDR3 length: 14 amino acids. The CDR3 nucleotides are TGTGCCAGCAGCCAAGCGGCTGCGAACACTGAAGCTTTCTTT. Protein sequence: CASSQAAANTEAFF.

The chain links TRBV15 to TRBJ1-1, with TRBD1 as a possible D gene (6 bases). V dropped 0 bases and J dropped 4 bases, with 12 bases sitting between them. The CDR3 has 15 residues. In germline, CDR1 is LNHNV, CDR2 YYDKDF (reference sequence). CDR3 sequence: CATSRDAGETTEAFF. The CDR3 bases are TGTGCCACCAGCAGAGATGCAGGGGAGACCACTGAAGCTTTCTTT.

As regards this clonotype: This may be a read error: a much more frequent sequence differs by one nucleotide. This sequence joins TRBV12-3 or TRBV12-4 and TRBJ2-1; unclear D gene. V lost 6 bases to trimming and J lost 7 bases, with 13 bases between them. The CDR3 loop spans 13 amino acids. CDR3 DNA sequence: TGTGCCAGCAGCCCGATTGTGGGGAATGAGCAGTTCTTC. Translation: CASSPIVGNEQFF.

This rearrangement joins TRBV6-1 to TRBJ2-1, with 8 positions matching TRBD1. The CDR3 runs to 14 residues. Germline CDR1 is MNHNS and CDR2 is SASEGT. The junction had 7 bases not matched to a gene; V was cut back by 5 bases and J by 7 bases. The CDR3 DNA reads TGTGCCAGCAGTTCGCAGGGGGCGCTGAATGAGCAGTTCTTC. It yields the protein CASSSQGALNEQFF.

This clonotype was detected only a few times. The chain couples TRBV12-3 or TRBV12-4 to TRBJ2-5, with D perhaps assigned TRBD1 or TRBD2 (5 bases each). The CDR3 totals 15 residues. Trimming removed 3 bases from V and 2 bases from J, with 13 bases in between. In DNA form, the CDR3 reads TGTGCCAGCAGTTTGTCGCTCAGGGAGCAAGAGACCCAGTACTTC. Translated, it gives CASSLSLREQETQYF.

This clonotype was picked up a small number of times. The rearrangement links TRBV3-1 to TRBJ2-7, with D perhaps assigned TRBD1 or TRBD2 (5 bases each). The CDR3 totals 16 residues. Trimming took 5 bases from V and 0 from J, leaving 17 bases between them. CDR1 is LGHDT, CDR2 YNNKEL, per germline (reference sequence). The chain's CDR3 is CASSYWDGMYSYEQYF. The CDR3 DNA reads as TGTGCCAGCAGCTACTGGGACGGAATGTACTCCTACGAGCAGTACTTC.

There are a few counts of this clonotype. This sequence joins TRBV12-3 or TRBV12-4 and TRBJ2-1; 11 nucleotides agree with TRBD2. After removal of 1 base from V and 9 bases from J, the junction contained 5 bases not matched to a gene. The CDR3 contains 15 residues. In DNA, the CDR3 is TGTGCCAGCAGTTTAGTTAGCGGGGGGGCCGGTGAGCAGTTCTTC. Translating gives CASSLVSGGAGEQFF.

This clonotype was seen only a few times. The chain employs TRBV9 and TRBJ2-1, with TRBD2 matching over 7 bases. From germline, CDR1 is SGDLS and CDR2 YYNGEE. The V segment lost 3 bases and the J segment 2 bases; nucleotides outside the gene matches: 5. The CDR3 spans 15 residues. The CDR3 DNA is TGTGCCAGCAGCGAACTCGGGACTACCTACAATGAGCAGTTCTTC. It translates to CASSELGTTYNEQFF. Complete variable domain (other parts from reference TRBV9 and TRBJ2-1): DSGVTQTPKHLITATGQRVTLRCSPRSGDLSVYWYQQSLDQGLQFLIQYYNGEERAKGNILERFSAQQFPDLHSELNLSSLELGDSALYFCASSELGTTYNEQFFGPGTRLTVL.

This sequence joins TRBV7-2 and TRBJ2-2, with D uncertain. CDR3 length: 14 residues. Per germline, CDR1 SGHTA and CDR2 FQGNSA. Between the trimmed V and J ends, which lost 4 bases and 1 base, there was a span of 7 bases. The CDR3 sequence is CASSSYLNTGELFF. DNA for the CDR3: TGTGCCAGCAGCTCCTACTTGAACACCGGGGAGCTGTTTTTT.

This chain uses TRBV7-2 with TRBJ1-6; 8 positions agree with TRBD1. J gave up 7 bases and V 1 base, and 6 bases lay outside the gene matches. The CDR3 is 16 amino acids. Per germline, CDR1 SGHTA and CDR2 FQGNSA. CDR3 sequence (DNA): TGTGCCAGCAGCTTAGGGACAGGGCCGGGGAATTCACCCCTCCACTTT. Translation gives CASSLGTGPGNSPLHF.

The J gene is TRBJ1-5, the V gene TRBV6-6, with TRBD1 as a possible D gene (5 bases). The V and J ends lost 4 bases and 6 bases respectively, with 10 bases between them. This CDR3 contains 13 residues. Germline V lookup: CDR1 MNHNY, CDR2 SVGAGI (reference sequence). In DNA, the CDR3 is TGTGCCAGCAGTTGGGGGGAGGGTCAGCCCCAGCATTTT. The encoded protein is CASSWGEGQPQHF.

The chain employs TRBV29-1 and TRBJ2-4; D uncertain. CDR3 length: 11 residues. From germline, CDR1 is SQVTM and CDR2 ANQGSEA. V lost 2 bases, J lost 5 bases, and 4 bases lay in between. The CDR3 DNA is TGCAGCGTTGAATCAGAAAACATTCAGTACTTC. Amino acids: CSVESENIQYF.

The rearrangement uses TRBV7-2 and TRBJ1-1; D unresolved. CDR3 length equals 15 residues. Germline CDR1 SGHTA, CDR2 FQGNSA. V lost 0 bases, J lost 4 bases, and 12 bases lay in between. The CDR3 spells CASSLATATGTEAFF. Written as DNA, the CDR3 is TGTGCCAGCAGCTTAGCCACAGCAACCGGCACTGAAGCTTTCTTT.

This rearrangement joins TRBV10-3 to TRBJ1-1; D ambiguous. Looked up from germline, CDR1 is ENHRY and CDR2 is SYGVKD. Trimming removed 6 bases from V and 4 bases from J, with 9 bases in between. CDR3 length: 12 residues. DNA of the CDR3: TGTGCCATCAGGGGAAGGAGCACTGAAGCTTTCTTT. Encoded protein: CAIRGRSTEAFF.

The rearrangement joins TRBV20-1 to TRBJ2-1; 7 positions match TRBD2. After removal of 6 bases from V and 2 bases from J, the junction contained 7 bases not matched to a gene. The length of the CDR3 is 14 residues. Looked up from germline, CDR1 is DFQATT and CDR2 is SNEGSKA (reference sequence). The CDR3 nucleotides read TGCAGTGCAGAACGGGGGGTAGCCTACAATGAGCAGTTCTTC. Its translation is CSAERGVAYNEQFF.

This clonotype has more than one count but fewer than ten. The chain carries TRBV19 and TRBJ2-3; D remains unclear. The germline V gene has CDR1 LNHDA and CDR2 SQIVND (reference sequence). With 3 bases removed from V and 1 base from J, the gap between germline ends came to 5 bases. This CDR3 has 13 residues. CDR3 nucleotide sequence: TGTGCCAGTAGTATTGACCGCACAGATACGCAGTATTTT. Translating gives CASSIDRTDTQYF.

The V and J genes are TRBV7-4 and TRBJ1-1, with a weak D call TRBD1 (6 bases). This CDR3 is 18 amino acids long. Germline lookup yields CDR1 SGHVT and CDR2 SQSDAQ. Deletions cut 1 base from V and 1 base from J, with 19 bases between. The CDR3 here is CASSLVLWGGGQNTEAFF. CDR3 nucleotides: TGTGCCAGCAGCTTAGTCCTCTGGGGGGGGGGACAGAACACTGAAGCTTTCTTT.

This sequence joins TRBV3-1 and TRBJ2-1, with 7 nucleotides matching TRBD2. V was pared by 4 bases and J by 0 bases, with 9 bases of the junction left unmatched. Germline values: CDR1 LGHDT, CDR2 YNNKEL (reference sequence). The CDR3 sequence is 17 residues long. The CDR3 DNA is TGTGCCAGCAGCCCACAGAGCGGGACCTTCTCCTACAATGAGCAGTTCTTC. As protein: CASSPQSGTFSYNEQFF.

This clonotype was detected only once. CDR3 residues: CASSLTTTGTSGIGSYNEQFF. The CDR3 region has the DNA TGTGCCAGCAGCTTAACGACTACCGGGACTAGCGGGATAGGGTCCTACAATGAGCAGTTCTTC. V and J are TRBV7-2 and TRBJ2-1; 13 positions match TRBD2. J lost 1 base, V lost 2 bases, and 14 bases had no gene match. The CDR3 contains 21 residues. Germline V gene sequence: CDR1 SGHTA, CDR2 FQGNSA.

This clonotype was observed a handful of times. The gene calls are TRBV7-8 and TRBJ1-1; D is unclear. The V and J ends lost 6 bases and 0 bases respectively, with 8 bases between them. Germline CDR1 and CDR2: SGHVS and FQNEAQ. This CDR3 region has 13 residues. The DNA of the CDR3 is TGTGCCAGCAGAGCGGTTTTGAACACTGAAGCTTTCTTT. Translating it yields CASRAVLNTEAFF.

This clonotype was picked up one time. One junction end disagrees with the germline gene, perhaps due to a read error. The chain links TRBV3-1 to TRBJ2-1; 7 nucleotides line up with TRBD1. The CDR3 is 14 residues long. The V gene's germline CDR1 is LGHDT and CDR2 YNNKEL (reference sequence). CDR3 nucleotide sequence: TGTGCCAGCAGCCCAGGGGGTCGAATTGATGAGCGGTTCTTC. As protein: CASSPGGRIDERFF.

The chain carries TRBV4-1 and TRBJ2-5; D may be TRBD2 (6 bases). Germline V gene data show CDR1 as MGHRA and CDR2 as YSYEKL. The V gene lost 8 bases and the J gene lost 11 bases, with 27 bases spanning the gap. CDR3 size: 15 residues. The CDR3 protein is CASQRGEAHQGEQYF. The DNA for the CDR3 is TGCGCCAGCCAACGCGGGGAGGCCCACCAAGGTGAGCAGTACTTC.

Only a few counts were recorded for this clonotype. The chain carries TRBV20-1 and TRBJ1-1; TRBD1 matches 8 bases. V lost 0 bases to trimming and J lost 5 bases; unmatched junction nucleotides: 11. Germline V gives CDR1 DFQATT, CDR2 SNEGSKA (reference sequence). This CDR3 has 16 amino acids. The CDR3 region has the DNA TGCAGTGCTAGAGATCCAACCCAGGGGGCAGGGACTGAAGCTTTCTTT. It translates to CSARDPTQGAGTEAFF.

The chain employs TRBV20-1 and TRBJ1-2; weak D call: TRBD1 (6 bases). The CDR3 runs 14 residues. CDR1 is DFQATT and CDR2 is SNEGSKA in the germline V gene (reference sequence). V was shortened by 3 bases and J by 2 bases, with 13 bases between the two germline ends. The CDR3 loop reads CSAREGGENYGYTF. Written as DNA, the CDR3 is TGCAGTGCTAGGGAGGGGGGTGAGAACTATGGCTACACCTTC.

This clonotype came up a few times. V is TRBV7-9 and J is TRBJ2-7; D gene uncertain. The V gene lost 2 bases and the J gene lost 4 bases, with 6 bases spanning the gap. The V gene's germline CDR1 is SEHNR and CDR2 FQNEAQ (reference sequence). The CDR3 has 12 amino acids. In nucleotides, the CDR3 is TGTGCCAGCAGCTTAAACCAATACGAGCAGTACTTC. Its protein is CASSLNQYEQYF.

The gene calls are TRBV6-6 and TRBJ2-7; 7 positions agree with TRBD2. This CDR3 contains 15 residues. Germline CDR1 and CDR2: MNHNY and SVGAGI (reference sequence). Trimming at V came to 5 bases and at J to 1 base, leaving 8 bases not matched to a gene. CDR3 residues: CASSHPSGLSYEQYF. The DNA for the CDR3 is TGTGCCAGCAGTCACCCTAGCGGACTATCCTACGAGCAGTACTTC.

The gene calls are TRBV3-1 and TRBJ2-2; maybe TRBD1 (6 bases). The CDR3 covers 18 residues. Trimming stripped 4 bases from V and 2 bases from J, with 20 bases between. Germline CDR1 and CDR2: LGHDT and YNNKEL (reference sequence). The CDR3 loop reads CASSRITTGTLNTGELFF. The CDR3 nucleotides read TGTGCCAGCAGCCGCATAACCACAGGGACCCTCAACACCGGGGAGCTGTTTTTT.

This clonotype was detected a few times. V and J are TRBV21-1 and TRBJ2-3; TRBD1 is the table's D call and was not checked against the DNA. TRBV21-1 is given as a pseudogene. This CDR3 is 16 amino acids long. The chain's CDR3 is CASSKAAEGGTDTQYF. In nucleotides, the CDR3 is TGTGCCAGCAGCAAAGCGGCTGAAGGGGGCACAGATACGCAGTATTTT.